The present entry profiles one T cell receptor (beta chain) with its context. Sequencing used immunoSEQ multiplex PCR; TCRdb keeps in-frame clones, though not all of them. This sample has about 31,000 clones; about 87% occur once, and the top ten carry about a tenth. The record originates from a study of T cell changes during pregnancy in multiple sclerosis. Germline V gene lookup returns CDR1 DFQATT and CDR2 SNEGSKA (reference sequence). The ends were cut back, 3 bases at V and 5 bases at J, with 5 bases in the middle. This CDR3 has 11 residues. This sequence joins TRBV20-1 and TRBJ2-1; no clear D gene. The clonotype was recovered from a female donor with multiple sclerosis, enrolled in a pregnancy study. Sequencing was performed on CD8+ T cells from peripheral blood mononuclear cells, taken in the first trimester of pregnancy. CDR3 coding DNA: TGCAGTGCTAGCGCTAACAATGAGCAGTTCTTC. Amino acids: CSASANNEQFF.